This passage covers 22 T cell receptor beta chains from one sample sequenced in a study of T cell clonality in common variable immunodeficiency. General study findings and limits: Common variable immunodeficiency TCR beta sequences reportedly had fewer deletions and N-nucleotide insertions.

Their target antigens are unknown. Produced via immunoSEQ multiplex PCR; TCRdb's table is partial and in-frame only. In total the sample includes about 20,000 clones, none of them seen once. Sequencing input: peripheral blood mononuclear cells. Receptor source: a human donor with common variable immunodeficiency.

Notes on this clone: The read is 3 residues too short to cover the CDR3 end, so that end is filled in from the germline J gene. The chain carries TRBV13 and TRBJ2-7, with TRBD1 matching over 8 bases. Germline CDR1 and CDR2: PRHDT and FYEKMQ (reference sequence). The length of the CDR3 is 17 residues. Germline trimming cut 0 bases from V and 3 bases from J; bases unmatched to any gene: 10. CDR3: CASSLGLTGAQLYEQYF. The sequenced CDR3 bases are TGTGCCAGCAGCTTAGGGTTGACAGGGGCCCAACTCTACGAG.

Comment on this clone: The sequence runs out 3 residues before the end of the CDR3; the remainder is reconstructed from the germline J gene. This chain links TRBV30 with TRBJ2-2, with D possibly being TRBD1 (6 bases). Trimming removed 2 bases from V and 7 bases from J, with 11 bases in between. Germline V gene lookup returns CDR1 GTSNPN and CDR2 SVGIG (reference sequence). There are 13 residues in the CDR3. CDR3 DNA, as far as it was read: TGTGCCTGGAGTAAGGTCAGGGGCGGGGAG. Translating gives CAWSKVRGGE. In full, the CDR3 is CAWSKVRGGELFF.

This clone was detected only a few times. The read terminates 3 residues ahead of where the CDR3 ends, so the germline J gene completes it. The rearrangement joins TRBV7-6 to TRBJ2-7, with D perhaps TRBD2 (6 bases). Germline V gene lookup returns CDR1 SGHVS and CDR2 FNYEAQ. This CDR3 contains 14 residues. The ends were cut back, 6 bases at V and 1 base at J, with 13 bases in the middle. The CDR3 loop reads CASSLLAVSYEQYF. The CDR3 DNA, read in part, is TGTGCCAGCAGTTTACTAGCCGTATCCTACGAG.

The covered CDR3 bases are TGTGCCAGCAGCTTCACTAGCGGGTCCCAAGAGACC. This translates into CASSFTSGSQET. The full CDR3 sequence reads CASSFTSGSQETQYF. The chain joins TRBV7-9 to TRBJ2-5, with 9 bases identical to TRBD2. The read stops 3 residues short of the end of the CDR3; the missing end is completed from the germline J gene. The germline gives CDR1 SEHNR, CDR2 FQNEAQ (reference sequence). Trimming took 3 bases from V and 1 from J; bases not matched to a gene: 3. CDR3 length: 15 residues.

Worth noting for this clone: The read ends 3 residues shy of where the CDR3 ends; the end is completed using the germline J gene. The rearrangement joins TRBV19 to TRBJ2-2, with 8 bases lining up with TRBD2. J gave up 3 bases and V 7 bases, and 4 bases lay outside the gene matches. The CDR3 is made up of 14 amino acids. Per the germline V gene, CDR1 is LNHDA and CDR2 is SQIVND (reference sequence). CDR3 region: CASTWREDTGELFF. The CDR3 bases that were read are TGTGCCAGTACTTGGCGGGAGGACACCGGGGAG.

This clone was seen more than once but under ten times. The CDR3 end lies 3 residues beyond the end of the read and is filled in from the germline J gene. The chain has TRBV5-1 and TRBJ2-5; no clear D gene. Germline V CDR1 and CDR2: SGHRS, YFSETQ. The CDR3 length is 12 residues. The V gene lost 1 base and the J gene lost 5 bases, with 6 bases spanning the gap. The CDR3 sequence is CASSLNGETQYF. The part of the CDR3 DNA that was read is TGCGCCAGCAGCTTGAACGGGGAGACC.

In regard to this clone: The read falls 3 residues short of the CDR3 end, and the missing part is taken from the germline J gene. This sequence joins TRBV30 and TRBJ2-1; TRBD2 aligns across 16 bases. Germline assignment: CDR1 GTSNPN and CDR2 SVGIG (reference sequence). V was clipped by 3 bases and J by 2 bases; unmatched bases: 7. The CDR3 totals 18 residues. The covered CDR3 bases are TGTGCCTGGAGCGCCGGGACTAGCGGGAGGGTCGCCTACAATGAG. Translation gives CAWSAGTSGRVAYNE. The full CDR3 protein is CAWSAGTSGRVAYNEQFF.

Concerning this clone itself: The CDR3 end falls 3 residues outside the read, so it is completed with the germline J gene. The gene calls are TRBV18 and TRBJ1-2; 9 nucleotides line up with TRBD1. With V trimmed by 4 bases and J by 2 bases, 11 bases remained unmatched. Germline CDR1 is KGHSH and CDR2 is LQKENI. The CDR3 runs 17 residues. The chain's CDR3 is CASSQRYRGPANYGYTF. The sequenced part of the CDR3 DNA is TGTGCCAGCTCACAACGTTACAGGGGGCCTGCAAACTATGGC.

Turning to this clone: Read coverage stops 3 residues before the CDR3 terminus; the germline J gene supplies the remainder. The chain recombines TRBV6-1 with TRBJ2-7; 12 bases fit TRBD2. The CDR3 sequence is 14 residues long. The ends lost 4 bases at V and 4 bases at J; junction bases unmatched: 2. Germline V gives CDR1 MNHNS, CDR2 SASEGT. The sequenced part of the CDR3 DNA is TGTGCCAGCAGTGTGGGACTAGCGGGTTACGAG. Translating it yields CASSVGLAGYE. The whole CDR3 region reads CASSVGLAGYEQYF.

As concerns this clone: The CDR3 extends 3 residues past the end of the read, so its final part is completed from the germline J gene. At the DNA level, this CDR3 is encoded by other sequences in the same sample as well. The V and J genes are TRBV7-2 and TRBJ2-7; 7 bases agree with TRBD2. The CDR3 runs to 15 residues. V lost 2 bases and J lost 0; bases outside the gene matches: 4. Germline CDR1 and CDR2: SGHTA and FQGNSA. The sequenced part of the CDR3 DNA is TGTGCCAGCAGCTTAAACGGCGGGAGCTCCTACGAG. As protein: CASSLNGGSSYE. The complete CDR3 reads CASSLNGGSSYEQYF.

Concerning this clone itself: The missing CDR3 end, 3 residues past where the read stops, is filled in from the germline J gene. The rearrangement links TRBV18 to TRBJ1-5; a possible D gene is TRBD1 (6 bases). V was clipped by 7 bases and J by 4 bases, with 11 bases between them. CDR1 is KGHSH and CDR2 is LQKENI in the germline V gene. The CDR3 runs to 13 residues. The CDR3 bases that were read are TGTGCCAGCTTACAGGGTGAGAATCAGCCC. The encoded protein is CASLQGENQP. The whole CDR3 protein reads CASLQGENQPQHF.

Turning to this clone: The CDR3 end lies 3 residues beyond the end of the read and is filled in from the germline J gene. V is TRBV18 and J is TRBJ1-2; no clear D. Deletions cut 6 bases from V and 2 bases from J, with 13 bases between. Germline CDR1 and CDR2: KGHSH and LQKENI. The CDR3 has 14 amino acids. Incomplete CDR3 DNA: TGTGCCAGCTCCGCACTGTTGGGCAACTATGGC. It is translated as CASSALLGNYG. The whole CDR3 protein is CASSALLGNYGYTF.

As regards this clone: The observed sequence ends 3 residues before the CDR3 terminus, with the missing tail filled in from the germline J gene. This rearrangement joins TRBV19 to TRBJ2-2, with 7 positions matching TRBD2. Germline assignment: CDR1 LNHDA and CDR2 SQIVND (reference sequence). The length of the CDR3 is 16 residues. J gave up 0 bases and V 2 bases, and 3 bases lay outside the gene matches. This CDR3 is CASSISLAANTGELFF. Incomplete CDR3 DNA: TGTGCCAGTAGTATAAGTCTAGCGGCGAACACCGGGGAG.

This clone was seen a few times. The read is 3 residues too short to cover the CDR3 end, so that end is filled in from the germline J gene. The rearrangement joins TRBV19 to TRBJ1-2; the D gene is possibly TRBD1 (5 bases). Between the trimmed V and J ends, which lost 6 bases and 3 bases, there was a span of 17 bases. The germline V gene encodes CDR1 LNHDA and CDR2 SQIVND (reference sequence). The length of the CDR3 is 15 residues. The CDR3 bases that were read are TGTGCCAGTAGCCTTGCTGGGGCTGGGCACTATGGC. Translated: CASSLAGAGHYG. The full CDR3 reads CASSLAGAGHYGYTF.

On this clone itself: The read ends 3 residues before the CDR3 terminus; that terminus is restored from the germline J gene. The chain links TRBV19 to TRBJ1-5; D not resolved. Trimming removed 4 bases at V and 5 bases at J, with 6 bases between. The CDR3 consists of 12 residues. Looked up from germline, CDR1 is LNHDA and CDR2 is SQIVND (reference sequence). The CDR3 sequence is CASSRLDQPQHF. The DNA read from the CDR3 is TGTGCCAGTAGTAGACTAGATCAGCCC.

This clone was counted between two and nine times. The sequenced fragment ends 3 residues before the CDR3 boundary, so the rest is inferred from the germline J gene. The J gene is TRBJ2-5, the V gene TRBV7-7, with 8 bases matching TRBD1. V lost 2 bases to trimming and J lost 4 bases; unmatched junction nucleotides: 3. CDR1 and CDR2 from the germline V gene are SSHAT and FNYEAQ (reference sequence). CDR3 size: 14 residues. CDR3 DNA (partial): TGTGCCAGCAGCTTAAGTGGACAGGGAGAGACC. Translation: CASSLSGQGET. The whole CDR3 sequence reads CASSLSGQGETQYF.

Points on this clone: The read ends 3 residues early relative to the CDR3; the germline J gene fills the gap. This chain connects TRBV7-2 to TRBJ1-4; a weak D match, TRBD1 (5 bases). Trimming removed 2 bases at V and 7 bases at J, with 14 bases between. The CDR3 loop spans 15 amino acids. Germline CDR1 reads SGHTA; CDR2 reads FQGNSA. CDR3 in amino acids: CASSLRQTPGEKLFF. The sequenced part of the CDR3 DNA is TGTGCCAGCAGCTTAAGACAGACTCCGGGTGAAAAA.

This clone was seen a handful of times. CDR3 bases read: TGTGCCAGCAGCTTTCAGAGGGGTTCACCC. This translates into CASSFQRGSP. The whole CDR3 protein reads CASSFQRGSPLHF. This chain links TRBV7-9 with TRBJ1-6; a weak D match, TRBD1 (5 bases). The read terminates 3 residues before the CDR3 end, so the remaining end is supplied by the germline J gene. The germline V gene encodes CDR1 SEHNR and CDR2 FQNEAQ (reference sequence). The CDR3 contains 13 residues. Trimming pared 3 bases from V and 9 bases from J, leaving 9 bases between.

For this clone: The sequence runs out 3 residues before the end of the CDR3; the remainder is reconstructed from the germline J gene. V and J are TRBV7-9 and TRBJ1-6; weak D call: TRBD1 (5 bases). This CDR3 contains 12 residues. Trimming removed 2 bases from V and 10 bases from J, with 6 bases in between. The germline V gene encodes CDR1 SEHNR and CDR2 FQNEAQ (reference sequence). The covered CDR3 bases are TGTGCCAGCAGCTTATCAGGGTCACCC. Its translation is CASSLSGSP. The entire CDR3 protein reads CASSLSGSPLHF. Together with reference TRBV7-9 and TRBJ1-6, the CDR3 gives the full variable domain: DTGVSQNPRHKITKRGQNVTFRCDPISEHNRLYWYRQTLGQGPEFLTYFQNEAQLEKSRLLSDRFSAERPKGSFSTLEIQRTEQGDSAMYLCASSLSGSPLHFGNGTRLTVT.

This clone has just a few counts. The read finishes 3 residues shy of the CDR3 end, and the germline J gene is used to complete it. This chain links TRBV18 with TRBJ2-1; 12 bases map to TRBD2. This CDR3 has 14 amino acids. V trimming: 4 bases; J trimming: 7 bases; junction bases outside the gene matches: 2. From germline, CDR1 is KGHSH and CDR2 LQKENI. The DNA read from the CDR3 is TGTGCCAGCTCACGCCTAGCGGGAGGGAATGAG. This translates into CASSRLAGGNE. From start to end, the CDR3 is CASSRLAGGNEQFF.

This clone has only a few counts. CDR3 residues: CASSDQNQPQHF. The sequenced CDR3 bases are TGTGCCAGCAGTGATCAGAATCAGCCC. V gene TRBV6-2 or TRBV6-3 combines with J gene TRBJ1-5; D is unclear. The read ends 3 residues before the CDR3 terminus; that terminus is restored from the germline J gene. In germline, CDR1 is MNHEY, CDR2 SVGEGT. The CDR3 spans 12 residues. Deletions cut 5 bases from V and 4 bases from J, with 6 bases between.

Turning to this clone: The read finishes 3 residues shy of the CDR3 end, and the germline J gene is used to complete it. This chain uses TRBV6-2 or TRBV6-3 with TRBJ2-5; 9 nucleotides match TRBD2. This CDR3 is 17 amino acids long. Germline V gene sequence: CDR1 MNHEY, CDR2 SVGEGT. With 0 bases clipped from V and 1 base from J, the junction kept 6 bases outside the gene matches. The CDR3: CASSYSRRGGGQETQYF. The part of the CDR3 DNA that was read is TGTGCCAGCAGTTACTCGAGGCGGGGGGGCGGCCAAGAGACC.